The present T cell receptor (beta chain) was sequenced within a study of T-cell memory formation after mild COVID-19. UMIs and sample barcodes were carried by the TCR alpha and TCR beta cDNA libraries that 5'RACE produced using constant-segment primers. TCRdb re-called the 5' RACE reads with MiXCR, one entry per CDR3 protein. Among some 250,000 distinct CDR3 sequences listed, around a tenth were seen once. The V gene's germline CDR1 is SGHRS and CDR2 YFSETQ. This CDR3 has 15 residues. The ends were cut back, 4 bases at V and 0 bases at J, with 10 bases in the middle. This clonotype was seen a handful of times.

The V and J genes are TRBV5-1 and TRBJ2-2; perhaps TRBD1 as D (6 bases). The sequencing sample was made of PBMCs or a T cell subset sorted from them (not recorded which). This TCR was recovered from a man between 18 and 35 years old who had mild COVID-19 (a few samples of this study predate the infection). Cell type and time point are not known. Written as DNA, the CDR3 is TGCGCCAGCAGCATGGGACAATCGAACACCGGGGAGCTGTTTTTT. Its protein product is CASSMGQSNTGELFF.